Following are 12 T cell receptor beta chains from one sample sequenced in a study of breast tumors, draining lymph nodes, adjacent tissues. Using its own MiXCR run on the multiplex PCR reads, TCRdb lists one record per CDR3 protein. In the table there are about 110,000 distinct CDR3 sequences, approximately 28% of which are singletons. The lymph nodes were axillary draining lymph nodes from breast cancer patients. Sequenced input: axillary lymph node tissue. The receptor source for this set is a female donor with breast cancer. Some clones in this sample may be carry-over from other donors' samples.

This clonotype was seen only a few times. The genes are TRBV6-6 and TRBJ2-2; TRBD2 matches 9 bases. Unmatched junction bases numbered 4, after V lost 5 bases and J lost 3 bases. CDR3 length equals 15 residues. Germline V gene data show CDR1 as MNHNY and CDR2 as SVGAGI (reference sequence). The CDR3 spells CASSISGGDTGELFF. Here the CDR3 DNA reads TGTGCCAGCAGTATTAGCGGGGGAGACACCGGGGAGCTGTTTTTT.

The chain employs TRBV3-1 and TRBJ1-5; D is uncertain. Germline CDR1 reads LGHDT; CDR2 reads YNNKEL (reference sequence). The CDR3 is 13 residues long. V was cut by 6 bases and J by 11 bases, with 17 bases left in between. The CDR3 is CASSPRIQETQHF. For the CDR3, the DNA is TGTGCCAGCAGTCCTAGGATCCAAGAGACCCAGCATTTT.

This chain connects TRBV29-1 to TRBJ2-2; 8 nucleotides agree with TRBD2. CDR3 length: 11 amino acids. The germline V gene has CDR1 SQVTM and CDR2 ANQGSEA. The trim removed 7 bases at V and 8 bases at J, leaving 3 bases unmatched. The CDR3 nucleotides read TGCAGCGCCGGGAGGGCAGGGGAGCTGTTTTTT. Its protein product is CSAGRAGELFF.

The rearrangement links TRBV2 to TRBJ1-4; TRBD1 matches 8 bases. Per the germline V gene, CDR1 is SNHLY and CDR2 is FYNNEI. V shed 4 bases, J shed 3 bases, and the junction held 7 bases outside the gene matches. The CDR3 runs to 16 residues. CDR3 DNA: TGTGCCAGCAGTGTCACCCGGACAGGGTCTAATGAAAAACTGTTTTTT. Its translation: CASSVTRTGSNEKLFF.

This clonotype was found many times. The V call is TRBV5-1, the J call TRBJ2-3; 7 bases align to TRBD2. Germline loops: CDR1 SGHRS, CDR2 YFSETQ. Trimming cost V 0 bases and J 3 bases; bases outside gene matches: 4. This CDR3 has 15 amino acids. CDR3 sequence reads: CASSLVTAGTDTQYF. CDR3 bases: TGCGCCAGCAGCTTGGTAACAGCGGGGACAGATACGCAGTATTTT.

This clonotype was seen more than once but under ten times. This rearrangement joins TRBV7-3 to TRBJ1-1, with D unclear. Germline V gene sequence: CDR1 SGHTA, CDR2 FQGTGA. V lost 3 bases and J lost 0, with 8 bases in between. This CDR3 is 14 amino acids long. The CDR3 sequence is CASSLSQMNTEAFF. The CDR3 DNA reads as TGTGCCAGCAGCTTGTCCCAGATGAACACTGAAGCTTTCTTT.

The V and J genes are TRBV20-1 and TRBJ2-7, with a tentative D call TRBD1 (6 bases). The CDR3 is 14 amino acids. V lost 4 bases, J lost 3 bases, and 16 bases lay in between. Germline CDR1 reads DFQATT; CDR2 reads SNEGSKA (reference sequence). This CDR3 is CSATRNRARYEQYF. DNA for the CDR3: TGCAGTGCTACAAGGAACAGGGCCCGCTACGAGCAGTACTTC.

This clonotype has a count of ten or more. This chain uses TRBV24-1 with TRBJ2-3; 14 bases fit TRBD2. The CDR3 extends over 19 amino acids. Trimming cost V 3 bases and J 1 base; bases outside gene matches: 8. Germline-derived CDR1 and CDR2 are KGHDR and SFDVKD. In DNA, the CDR3 is TGTGCCACCAGTGATCTGGGACTAGCGGGAGAAATTGGCACAGATACGCAGTATTTT. It specifies CATSDLGLAGEIGTDTQYF.

The gene calls are TRBV15 and TRBJ2-1; 14 bases match TRBD2. In germline, CDR1 is LNHNV, CDR2 YYDKDF (reference sequence). V lost 2 bases to trimming and J lost 9 bases; unmatched junction nucleotides: 3. CDR3 length equals 15 residues. CDR3 DNA: TGTGCCACCAGCAGAATGGGGACTAGCGGGAGTGAGCAGTTCTTC. This gives the protein CATSRMGTSGSEQFF.

This clonotype was counted many times. The rearrangement joins TRBV11-2 to TRBJ2-5; the D is unclear. Germline V CDR1 and CDR2: SGHAT, FQNNGV. V shed 6 bases and J shed 1 base, with 15 bases lying between them. The CDR3 length is 15 residues. The CDR3 sequence is CASSPSDASQETQYF. The DNA for the CDR3 is TGTGCCAGCAGTCCAAGTGATGCGTCCCAAGAGACCCAGTACTTC.

This clonotype was counted many times. The chain links TRBV25-1 to TRBJ2-5; 8 bases line up with TRBD2. V trimming: 2 bases; J trimming: 5 bases; junction bases outside the gene matches: 10. Per the germline V gene, CDR1 is MGHDK and CDR2 is SYGVNS. The CDR3 is made up of 16 amino acids. CDR3 in amino acids: CASSEGLGTRMETQYF. The CDR3 coding sequence is TGTGCCAGCAGTGAAGGTCTCGGGACTAGAATGGAGACCCAGTACTTC.

This clonotype was picked up many times. A much larger clone is a single base away; this may be a read error. The genes are TRBV24-1 and TRBJ2-7; D unresolved. Looked up from germline, CDR1 is KGHDR and CDR2 is SFDVKD. The CDR3 sequence is 11 residues long. The V and J ends lost 4 bases and 3 bases respectively, with 3 bases between them. CDR3 amino acids: CATSEGYEQYF. CDR3 sequence (DNA): TGTGCCACCAGTGAGGGCTACGAGCAGTACTTC.